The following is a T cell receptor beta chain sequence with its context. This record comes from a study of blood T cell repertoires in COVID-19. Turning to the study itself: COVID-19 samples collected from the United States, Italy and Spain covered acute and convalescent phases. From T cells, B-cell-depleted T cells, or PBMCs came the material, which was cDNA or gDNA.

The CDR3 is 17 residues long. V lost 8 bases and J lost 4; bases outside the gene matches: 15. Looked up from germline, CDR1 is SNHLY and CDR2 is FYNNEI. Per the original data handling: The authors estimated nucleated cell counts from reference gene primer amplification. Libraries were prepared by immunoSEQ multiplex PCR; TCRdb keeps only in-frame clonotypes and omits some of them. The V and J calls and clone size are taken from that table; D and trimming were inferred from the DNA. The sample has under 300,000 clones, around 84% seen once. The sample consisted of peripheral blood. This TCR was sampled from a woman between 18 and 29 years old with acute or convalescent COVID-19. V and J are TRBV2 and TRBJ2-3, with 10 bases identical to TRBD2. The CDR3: CASAWGASGSYADTQYF. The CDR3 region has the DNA TGTGCCAGCGCGTGGGGGGCTAGCGGGAGTTACGCAGATACGCAGTATTTT.